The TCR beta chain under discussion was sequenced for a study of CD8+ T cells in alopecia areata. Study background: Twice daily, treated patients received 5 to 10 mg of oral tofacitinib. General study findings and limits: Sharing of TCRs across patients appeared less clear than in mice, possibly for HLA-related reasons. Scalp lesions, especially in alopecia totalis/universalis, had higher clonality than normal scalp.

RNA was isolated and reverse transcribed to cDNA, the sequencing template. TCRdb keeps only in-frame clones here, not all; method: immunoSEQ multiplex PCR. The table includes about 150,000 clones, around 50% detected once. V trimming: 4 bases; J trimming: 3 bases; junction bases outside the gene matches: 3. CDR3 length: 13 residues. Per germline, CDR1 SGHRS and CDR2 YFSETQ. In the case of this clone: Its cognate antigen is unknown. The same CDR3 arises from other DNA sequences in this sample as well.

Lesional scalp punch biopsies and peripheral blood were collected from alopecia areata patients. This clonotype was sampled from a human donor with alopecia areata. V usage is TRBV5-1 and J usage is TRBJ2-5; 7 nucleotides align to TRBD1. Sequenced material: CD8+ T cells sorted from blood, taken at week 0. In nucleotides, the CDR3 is TGCGCCAGCAGCCCCGGACAGGAAGAGACCCAGTACTTC. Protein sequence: CASSPGQEETQYF.